Following are 22 T cell receptor beta chains from one sample sequenced in a study of T cell responses to AZD1222 COVID-19 vaccine. The assay was immunoSEQ multiplex PCR, and TCRdb's table has in-frame clones only and misses some. This table holds tens of thousands of clones, around four fifths found once. The sample consisted of peripheral blood, taken on day 0 of AZD1222 vaccination. Receptor source: an adult in good health.

The genes are TRBV3-1 (or the pseudogene TRBV3-2) and TRBJ1-2, with 8 bases lining up with TRBD1. CDR1 and CDR2 from the germline V gene are LGHDT and YNNKEL (reference sequence). V lost 0 bases, J lost 4 bases, and 7 bases stayed unmatched. CDR3 length equals 16 residues. The DNA for the CDR3 is TGTGCCAGCAGCCAAGAGCAGGGGGCGCGAGTCTATGGCTACACCTTC. This sequence encodes CASSQEQGARVYGYTF.

The rearrangement uses TRBV11-2 and TRBJ1-4, with 10 bases fitting TRBD1. The CDR3 has 15 residues. Per germline, CDR1 SGHAT and CDR2 FQNNGV. V lost 6 bases and J lost 7; bases outside the gene matches: 8. CDR3 amino acids: CASSRAGTGVEKLFF. The CDR3 DNA is TGTGCCAGCAGTCGAGCCGGGACAGGGGTTGAAAAACTGTTTTTT.

This CDR3 reads CASSQGQGNYGYTF. In DNA form, the CDR3 reads TGTGCCAGCAGCCAAGGACAGGGAAACTATGGCTACACCTTC. The gene calls are TRBV6-2 or TRBV6-3 and TRBJ1-2, with 8 bases fitting TRBD1. V trimming: 6 bases; J trimming: 2 bases; junction bases outside the gene matches: 5. CDR1 is MNHEY, CDR2 SVGEGT, per germline. The CDR3 runs to 14 residues.

The CDR3 region has the DNA TGTGCCACCAGCAGAGGACGTGAAAACATTCAGTACTTC. Translating it yields CATSRGRENIQYF. This chain connects TRBV15 to TRBJ2-4, with D uncertain. V gave up 1 base and J gave up 5 bases, with 6 bases separating them. Germline CDR1 reads LNHNV; CDR2 reads YYDKDF (reference sequence). The CDR3 has 13 residues.

The chain links TRBV5-1 to TRBJ2-7, with 8 positions matching TRBD2. This CDR3 is built from 14 residues. In germline, CDR1 is SGHRS, CDR2 YFSETQ. Losses at the gene ends were 3 bases for V and 9 bases for J; bases not matched to a gene: 11. In DNA form, the CDR3 reads TGCGCCAGCAGCTGGAGCGGGGGCGAAGGAGGGCAGTACTTC. Its translation: CASSWSGGEGGQYF.

The CDR3 region has the DNA TGTGCCAGCAGTTCCCGACTAGCGGGGGGCGGGGATACGCAGTATTTT. Its translation is CASSSRLAGGGDTQYF. The chain joins TRBV27 to TRBJ2-3; 13 nucleotides align to TRBD2. The CDR3 runs to 16 residues. V lost 4 bases, J lost 6 bases, and 7 bases stayed unmatched. Germline lookup yields CDR1 MNHEY and CDR2 SMNVEV (reference sequence).

This sequence joins TRBV5-1 and TRBJ1-2, with D possibly TRBD1 on 5 matching bases. V gave up 0 bases and J gave up 1 base, with 7 bases separating them. The germline V gene has CDR1 SGHRS and CDR2 YFSETQ. The CDR3 runs to 14 residues. In DNA, the CDR3 is TGCGCCAGCAGCTTGGTCCAGGGTAACTATGGCTACACCTTC. As protein: CASSLVQGNYGYTF. Full variable domain (remainder filled in from reference TRBV5-1 and TRBJ1-2): KAGVTQTPRYLIKTRGQQVTLSCSPISGHRSVSWYQQTPGQGLQFLFEYFSETQRNKGNFPGRFSGRQFSNSRSEMNVSTLELGDSALYLCASSLVQGNYGYTFGSGTRLTVV.

This clone was recorded only once. The V call is TRBV6-5, the J call TRBJ1-4, with D tentatively TRBD1 (6 bases). This CDR3 has 15 amino acids. Germline V gene lookup returns CDR1 MNHEY and CDR2 SVGAGI. Trimming pared 7 bases from V and 7 bases from J, leaving 19 bases between. CDR3 region: CASTNWAEQGEKLFF. CDR3 coding DNA: TGTGCCAGCACCAACTGGGCGGAACAGGGTGAAAAACTGTTTTTT.

This clone was counted a single time. The chain carries TRBV11-3 and TRBJ2-5; 8 positions match TRBD2. This CDR3 contains 16 residues. Germline lookup yields CDR1 SGHNT and CDR2 YENEEA. Unmatched junction bases numbered 5, after V lost 2 bases and J lost 0 bases. The CDR3 is CASSLSGLVNQETQYF. CDR3 bases: TGTGCCAGCAGCTTATCGGGACTAGTCAACCAAGAGACCCAGTACTTC.

The chain couples TRBV7-9 to TRBJ1-2; the match to TRBD1 covers 12 bases. Germline values: CDR1 SEHNR, CDR2 FQNEAQ (reference sequence). This CDR3 has 17 residues. The junction had 3 bases not matched to a gene; V was cut back by 0 bases and J by 1 base. The CDR3: CASSLAWDRGHNYGYTF. The CDR3 DNA reads TGTGCCAGCAGCTTAGCGTGGGACAGGGGGCATAACTATGGCTACACCTTC.

The rearrangement links TRBV18 to TRBJ1-2; a possible D gene is TRBD1 (5 bases). Per the germline V gene, CDR1 is KGHSH and CDR2 is LQKENI. The CDR3 sequence is 15 residues long. The ends were cut back, 1 base at V and 10 bases at J, with 19 bases in the middle. The CDR3 nucleotides are TGTGCCAGCTCACCACTACGGGACCAGAGTATGTACTACACCTTC. This sequence encodes CASSPLRDQSMYYTF.

The J gene is TRBJ1-1, the V gene TRBV7-3, with TRBD1 as a possible D gene (5 bases). This CDR3 contains 13 residues. The V gene's germline CDR1 is SGHTA and CDR2 FQGTGA. With 3 bases removed from V and 6 bases from J, the gap between germline ends came to 11 bases. The CDR3 sequence: CASSFGGSSEAFF. The CDR3 coding sequence is TGTGCCAGCAGCTTCGGGGGTTCTTCTGAAGCTTTCTTT.

Only one count was recorded for this clone. The rearrangement joins TRBV5-8 to TRBJ2-3; 9 bases align to TRBD2. The CDR3 consists of 16 residues. Unmatched junction bases numbered 2, after V lost 0 bases and J lost 0 bases. Germline-derived CDR1 and CDR2 are SGHTS and YDEGEE. This CDR3 reads CASSLELAGSTDTQYF. The CDR3 DNA reads TGTGCCAGCAGCTTGGAGCTAGCGGGGAGCACAGATACGCAGTATTTT.

This chain uses TRBV7-6 with TRBJ2-3; D might be TRBD1 (6 bases). CDR3 size: 15 residues. The V end was cut by 0 bases, the J end by 6 bases, with 13 bases between. Germline V gene data show CDR1 as SGHVS and CDR2 as FNYEAQ. The CDR3 DNA sequence: TGTGCCAGCAGCTTAGCGGGGGCCCTCGGGGATACGCAGTATTTT. Protein sequence: CASSLAGALGDTQYF.

V is TRBV4-2 and J is TRBJ2-1, with 9 bases fitting TRBD2. Germline CDR1 is LGHNA and CDR2 is YNFKEQ. CDR3 length equals 15 residues. V dropped 4 bases and J dropped 7; count of bases not matched to a gene: 8. The CDR3 DNA is TGTGCCAGCAGCCCGCGGGGGGGTCAGTCGAATGAGCAGTTCTTC. Translated, it gives CASSPRGGQSNEQFF.

This chain links TRBV13 with TRBJ1-2, with D possibly TRBD1 on 5 matching bases. This CDR3 contains 16 residues. V shed 5 bases and J shed 3 bases, with 19 bases lying between them. In germline, CDR1 is PRHDT, CDR2 FYEKMQ (reference sequence). The CDR3 sequence is CASSISSDSRYYGYTF. The DNA for the CDR3 is TGTGCCAGCAGCATCAGCAGTGACAGCCGATACTATGGCTACACCTTC.

This chain links TRBV2 with TRBJ1-6; TRBD1 matches 7 bases. Germline CDR1 and CDR2: SNHLY and FYNNEI. There are 15 residues in the CDR3. V dropped 2 bases and J dropped 8; count of bases not matched to a gene: 6. In DNA, the CDR3 is TGTGCCAGCAGTGAAAGCCCAGGGGGACATTCACCCCTCCACTTT. Residues: CASSESPGGHSPLHF.

The rearrangement links TRBV5-8 to TRBJ2-7; D perhaps matches TRBD1 (5 bases). Trimming took 3 bases from V and 0 from J, leaving 13 bases between them. The CDR3 covers 15 residues. Germline CDR1 SGHTS, CDR2 YDEGEE. CDR3: CASSSRQRSSYEQYF. CDR3 in DNA: TGTGCCAGCAGCTCCCGACAGAGGAGCTCCTACGAGCAGTACTTC.

The gene calls are TRBV7-2 and TRBJ2-5, with a tentative D call TRBD1 (6 bases). The CDR3 has 17 amino acids. Germline V lookup: CDR1 SGHTA, CDR2 FQGNSA. Trimming took 1 base from V and 5 from J, leaving 20 bases between them. The DNA for the CDR3 is TGTGCCAGCAGCTTAGGAGTGGGCAGGGGTGGTGGGGAGACCCAGTACTTC. Protein: CASSLGVGRGGGETQYF.

The chain combines TRBV10-1 with TRBJ2-3; 14 bases line up with TRBD2. Germline CDR1 and CDR2: WNHNN and SYGVQD (reference sequence). The CDR3 contains 20 residues. After removal of 0 bases from V and 0 bases from J, the junction contained 8 bases not matched to a gene. CDR3 region: CASSESGLAGEITSTDTQYF. The CDR3 region has the DNA TGCGCCAGCAGTGAGTCGGGACTAGCGGGGGAGATAACTAGCACAGATACGCAGTATTTT.

This clone was detected a few times. The chain carries TRBV4-1 and TRBJ2-7, with D possibly being TRBD1 or TRBD2 (6 bases each). Germline V gene data show CDR1 as MGHRA and CDR2 as YSYEKL. The CDR3 loop spans 21 amino acids. V dropped 4 bases and J dropped 2 bases, with 33 bases sitting between them. The CDR3 reads CASSLKFPDPSEGGSTYEQYF. In DNA form, the CDR3 reads TGCGCCAGCAGCCTAAAATTTCCGGACCCTTCCGAGGGGGGCAGCACCTACGAGCAGTACTTC.

This clone has a handful of counts. The chain is built from TRBV11-3 and TRBJ2-7; TRBD2 is a possible D gene (6 bases). The CDR3 runs 17 residues. The germline V and J ends were trimmed by 1 base and 1 base, with 17 bases remaining between them. The germline CDR1 and CDR2 sequences are SGHNT and YENEEA. CDR3 DNA: TGTGCCAGCAGCTTAGGGGGCGGGATTCTCACGTCCTACGAGCAGTACTTC. It codes for CASSLGGGILTSYEQYF.